This paragraph covers one TCR beta chain sequence. What it binds is not known. This sample is drawn from a study of T cell repertoires in aging, cancer and after chemotherapy. Study-level information: Repeat sampling of healthy donors over several months to years showed clear clonal overlap.

A mixed TRB-A/B primer pool amplified rearranged TRB by multiplex touch-down PCR. One entry per CDR3 protein, called by TCRdb with MiXCR from the multiplex PCR reads. The top ten clones hold over 4.5% of a sample with around 4,000 distinct CDR3 sequences, about 28% of them seen once. Peripheral blood genomic DNA, not sorted cells or RNA, was the template. The study's findings and limits: The repertoire data cannot show anything about immunological memory following chemotherapy. In each cancer cohort, median generation probability increased across chemotherapy, suggesting thymic output rebounded. Loss of evenness, beyond lost richness, contributed to age-related TCR diversity decline in cancer patients.

The CDR3 consists of 16 residues. The V gene end was trimmed by 4 bases and the J gene end by 4 bases; junction bases not matched to a gene: 8. Germline V gives CDR1 LNHDA, CDR2 SQIVND (reference sequence). This rearrangement joins TRBV19 to TRBJ1-2; TRBD1 matches at 11 bases. Sequencing used blood. The TCR comes from a human donor in good health. CDR3 residues: CASSRRPGQGGYGYTF. Written as DNA, the CDR3 is TGTGCCAGTAGTAGGAGACCGGGACAGGGGGGCTATGGCTACACCTTC.